The clone carrying this TCR beta chain turned up a few times. Its antigen is unknown. The data are from a study of regulatory T cells in long-lasting Graves disease. About the research overall: Those with persistent Graves' disease had received antithyroid drugs for over 5 years with positive TSH receptor antibodies.

General study points: Persistent disease preferred TRBV28, TRBJ1-2 and TRBJ2-5; new disease, TRBV20-1 and TRBJ2-1.

In germline, CDR1 is SGHTA, CDR2 FQGTGA. The CDR3 contains 16 residues. Trimming pared 0 bases from V and 2 bases from J, leaving 10 bases between. Construction of the TCR beta libraries employed iRepertoire HTBI primers in conjunction with Arm-PCR of CDR3 regions. From the multiplex PCR reads, TCRdb called clonotypes with MiXCR, one entry per CDR3 protein. The table has about 450,000 distinct CDR3 sequences, roughly a quarter seen once. Time point denoted: persistent/refractory GD, antithyroid drugs over 5 years with positive TRAb. Preparation of the TCR library used RNA extracted from PBMCs. Diagnosing Graves' disease relied on the American Thyroid Association guidelines.

The rearrangement uses TRBV7-3 and TRBJ2-2, with D possibly matching TRBD1 (5 bases). The starting material was peripheral blood mononuclear cells (PBMCs), obtained when the disease was refractory, from a patient treated with antithyroid drugs. The clonotype comes from a female donor with Graves disease. The CDR3 protein is CASSLTVGLNTGELFF. CDR3 sequence (DNA): TGTGCCAGCAGCTTAACGGTGGGGCTTAACACCGGGGAGCTGTTTTTT.